These 22 T cell receptor beta chains were all obtained from the same sample, sequenced in a study of response to subunit inactivated influenza vaccine. TCRdb re-analysed the RT-PCR reads in MiXCR, keeping a single row per CDR3 protein. The data contain 530,000 or so distinct CDR3 sequences, 14% of them singletons. Sequencing was performed on PBMCs from blood, taken roughly 12 days after vaccination. The receptors here all came from a man between 45 and 60 years old who received an inactivated influenza vaccine.

In this sample, this clonotype turned up a few times. The chain is built from TRBV5-1 and TRBJ1-6; D unresolved. The V and J ends lost 0 bases and 13 bases respectively, with 11 bases between them. CDR3 length: 13 residues. The germline CDR1 and CDR2 sequences are SGHRS and YFSETQ. CDR3 nucleotides: TGCGCCAGCAGCTTGGACGGGCCTTCGCCCCTCCACTTT. Amino acid sequence: CASSLDGPSPLHF.

A few counts support this clonotype. The V and J genes are TRBV15 and TRBJ2-5; a weak D match, TRBD1 (6 bases). CDR3 size: 13 residues. Deletions cut 7 bases from V and 2 bases from J, with 11 bases between. The germline V gene encodes CDR1 LNHNV and CDR2 YYDKDF (reference sequence). CDR3 in amino acids: CATMQDRQETQYF. The CDR3 region has the DNA TGTGCCACCATGCAGGACAGACAAGAGACCCAGTACTTC.

This clonotype has only a few counts. The chain is built from TRBV10-3 and TRBJ2-3; maybe TRBD1 (5 bases). Germline CDR1 ENHRY, CDR2 SYGVKD. There are 15 residues in the CDR3. The ends were cut back, 6 bases at V and 0 bases at J, with 13 bases in the middle. The CDR3 region is CAIRGHKTSTDTQYF. Here the CDR3 DNA reads TGTGCCATCAGAGGACACAAGACTAGCACAGATACGCAGTATTTT.

This clonotype appeared a few times. V and J are TRBV20-1 and TRBJ2-3; 8 bases line up with TRBD1. Germline V CDR1 and CDR2: DFQATT, SNEGSKA (reference sequence). J lost 4 bases, V lost 0 bases, and 6 bases had no gene match. This CDR3 is built from 15 residues. CDR3 sequence: CSARDARGQADTQYF. As DNA, the CDR3 is TGCAGTGCTAGAGATGCCAGGGGGCAAGCAGATACGCAGTATTTT.

In its sample, this clonotype was seen many times. The rearrangement links TRBV6-4 to TRBJ1-1, with a weak D call TRBD1 (6 bases). The CDR3 runs to 13 residues. V was pared by 4 bases and J by 5 bases, with 11 bases between. Germline V lookup: CDR1 MRHNA, CDR2 SNTAGT. The CDR3 here is CASSVQGGTEAFF. CDR3 sequence (DNA): TGTGCCAGCAGTGTACAGGGTGGAACTGAAGCTTTCTTT.

The chain recombines TRBV15 with TRBJ2-7, with 7 bases matching TRBD2. The CDR3 consists of 14 residues. V dropped 0 bases and J dropped 5; count of bases not matched to a gene: 4. The V gene's germline CDR1 is LNHNV and CDR2 YYDKDF (reference sequence). CDR3 residues: CATSRELATNEQYF. For the CDR3, the DNA is TGTGCCACCAGCAGAGAACTAGCGACTAACGAGCAGTACTTC.

The table lists this clonotype with a few counts. The chain joins TRBV28 to TRBJ2-2; D gene uncertain. CDR1 is MDHEN and CDR2 is SYDVKM in the germline V gene. V was shortened by 3 bases and J by 0 bases, with 11 bases between the two germline ends. This CDR3 has 16 amino acids. CDR3: CASSFSRAANTGELFF. The CDR3 DNA is TGTGCCAGCAGTTTTTCCCGCGCAGCGAACACCGGGGAGCTGTTTTTT.

J is TRBJ2-2 and V is TRBV18; no clear D. The CDR3 covers 17 residues. Germline V lookup: CDR1 KGHSH, CDR2 LQKENI. Trimming left V 4 bases short and J 0 bases short, with 15 bases between. CDR3: CASSQPRGGTNTGELFF. DNA of the CDR3: TGTGCCAGCTCACAACCACGAGGTGGGACGAACACCGGGGAGCTGTTTTTT. Together with reference TRBV18 and TRBJ2-2, the CDR3 gives the full variable domain: NAGVMQNPRHLVRRRGQEARLRCSPMKGHSHVYWYRQLPEEGLKFMVYLQKENIIDESGMPKERFSAEFPKEGPSILRIQQVVRGDSAAYFCASSQPRGGTNTGELFFGEGSRLTVL.

This clonotype was recorded a few times. V usage is TRBV2 and J usage is TRBJ2-1; the match to TRBD2 covers 9 bases. The J segment lost 6 bases and the V segment lost 6 bases, leaving 9 bases of the junction unmatched. CDR1 is SNHLY, CDR2 FYNNEI, per germline. The CDR3 is 15 amino acids. The CDR3 DNA follows: TGTGCCAGCAGATCCGGGACTAGCCGAATCAATGAGCAGTTCTTC. Amino acid sequence: CASRSGTSRINEQFF. The full variable domain, rest sourced from reference TRBV2 and TRBJ2-1, is EPEVTQTPSHQVTQMGQEVILRCVPISNHLYFYWYRQILGQKVEFLVSFYNNEISEKSEIFDDQFSVERPDGSNFTLKIRSTKLEDSAMYFCASRSGTSRINEQFFGPGTRLTVL.

This clonotype has more than one count but fewer than ten. The chain recombines TRBV20-1 with TRBJ2-7, with 8 positions matching TRBD1. The germline V gene encodes CDR1 DFQATT and CDR2 SNEGSKA (reference sequence). The CDR3 contains 15 residues. V lost 6 bases and J lost 3; bases outside the gene matches: 13. CDR3: CSAVHQATGVYEQYF. CDR3 DNA: TGCAGTGCCGTGCACCAGGCGACAGGGGTCTACGAGCAGTACTTC.

This clonotype was picked up a small number of times. The chain uses TRBV4-2 and TRBJ2-5; D gene uncertain. Germline CDR1 is LGHNA and CDR2 is YNFKEQ. The V gene lost 1 base and the J gene lost 5 bases, with 14 bases spanning the gap. There are 15 residues in the CDR3. The CDR3 region is CASSQGALSGETQYF. CDR3 nucleotides: TGTGCCAGCAGCCAAGGTGCCCTAAGTGGTGAGACCCAGTACTTC.

The table lists this clonotype with a few counts. V and J are TRBV2 and TRBJ1-1; a weak D match, TRBD1 (6 bases). V lost 6 bases to trimming and J lost 8 bases, with 10 bases between them. The CDR3 is 11 residues long. Germline-derived CDR1 and CDR2 are SNHLY and FYNNEI. The CDR3, as DNA: TGTGCCAGCAGGAGGGGGAAAGAAGCTTTCTTT. This translates into CASRRGKEAFF.

In this sample, this clonotype turned up a few times. The genes are TRBV4-3 and TRBJ2-6; D ambiguous. The CDR3 consists of 13 residues. Trimming left V 4 bases short and J 9 bases short, with 10 bases between. Germline V gene sequence: CDR1 LGHNA, CDR2 YSLEER. CDR3 sequence reads: CASSRGPGNVLTF. CDR3 bases: TGCGCCAGCAGCCGAGGACCCGGCAACGTCCTGACTTTC.

This clonotype was observed a handful of times. This sequence joins TRBV20-1 and TRBJ1-6; tentative D call: TRBD1 (5 bases). The CDR3 has 13 residues. The germline V gene encodes CDR1 DFQATT and CDR2 SNEGSKA (reference sequence). V shed 4 bases and J shed 5 bases, with 9 bases lying between them. The CDR3 spells CSAKTTDNSPLHF. The CDR3 DNA reads as TGCAGTGCTAAAACGACAGATAATTCACCCCTCCACTTT.

CDR3 in amino acids: CASSLGGTGSEAFF. The CDR3 DNA sequence: TGCGCCAGCAGCTTGGGTGGGACAGGGAGTGAAGCTTTCTTT. The chain combines TRBV5-1 with TRBJ1-1; 9 bases agree with TRBD1. The CDR3 runs 14 residues. The J segment lost 7 bases and the V segment lost 0 bases, leaving 4 bases of the junction unmatched. Germline V gene data show CDR1 as SGHRS and CDR2 as YFSETQ.

The table lists this clonotype with a few counts. The genes are TRBV7-9 and TRBJ2-7, with D tentatively TRBD1 or TRBD2 (5 bases each). CDR3 size: 16 residues. V lost 5 bases and J 2 bases, leaving 19 bases between the germline ends. The germline V gene encodes CDR1 SEHNR and CDR2 FQNEAQ (reference sequence). The CDR3 DNA sequence: TGTGCCAGCAGCCCCCGTTTTGGCAGGGACCCCTACGAGCAGTACTTC. It yields the protein CASSPRFGRDPYEQYF.

The gene calls are TRBV4-1 and TRBJ2-3; perhaps TRBD2 as D (6 bases). The CDR3 runs to 15 residues. In germline, CDR1 is MGHRA, CDR2 YSYEKL. Trimming removed 0 bases from V and 6 bases from J, with 13 bases in between. CDR3 DNA: TGCGCCAGCAGCCAAGAAGGACGGAGGGTGGATACGCAGTATTTT. Translated, it gives CASSQEGRRVDTQYF.

V is TRBV5-1 and J is TRBJ2-1; tentatively, D is TRBD1 or TRBD2 (5 bases each). The CDR3 sequence is 14 residues long. Trimming removed 7 bases from V and 6 bases from J, with 17 bases in between. Germline V CDR1 and CDR2: SGHRS, YFSETQ. CDR3 nucleotide sequence: TGCGCCAGCTCTACCGGGGCGGAGATCAATGAGCAGTTCTTC. Its protein product is CASSTGAEINEQFF.

This rearrangement joins TRBV3-1 to TRBJ2-2, with D tentatively TRBD2 (5 bases). The CDR3 is made up of 15 amino acids. The germline gives CDR1 LGHDT, CDR2 YNNKEL (reference sequence). V lost 4 bases and J 1 base, leaving 10 bases between the germline ends. In DNA, the CDR3 is TGTGCCAGCAGCCTCCGGGAACTGAACACCGGGGAGCTGTTTTTT. Its translation is CASSLRELNTGELFF. Combining the CDR3 with reference TRBV3-1 and TRBJ2-2 gives the whole variable domain DTAVSQTPKYLVTQMGNDKSIKCEQNLGHDTMYWYKQDSKKFLKIMFSYNNKELIINETVPNRFSPKSPDKAHLNLHINSLELGDSAVYFCASSLRELNTGELFFGEGSRLTVL.

This clonotype was counted between two and nine times. V usage is TRBV7-8 and J usage is TRBJ2-1, with 12 nucleotides matching TRBD2. V lost 0 bases, J lost 9 bases, and 12 bases stayed unmatched. The germline V gene has CDR1 SGHVS and CDR2 FQNEAQ. This CDR3 spans 18 amino acids. The chain's CDR3 is CASSLALAGGLLRSEQFF. CDR3 nucleotides: TGTGCCAGCAGCTTAGCCCTAGCGGGGGGGCTGCTCCGCAGTGAGCAGTTCTTC.

This clonotype was seen a single time. The chain joins TRBV20-1 to TRBJ2-1, with 8 bases fitting TRBD2. CDR3 length: 13 amino acids. With V trimmed by 6 bases and J by 6 bases, 7 bases remained unmatched. Germline CDR1 and CDR2: DFQATT and SNEGSKA (reference sequence). DNA of the CDR3: TGCAGTGCCCACCGCGGGGGGACCAATGAGCAGTTCTTC. It translates to CSAHRGGTNEQFF.

This chain links TRBV11-2 with TRBJ2-4, with TRBD2 matching 7 bases. The J segment lost 5 bases and the V segment lost 5 bases, leaving 9 bases of the junction unmatched. Germline CDR1 reads SGHAT; CDR2 reads FQNNGV. This CDR3 is built from 15 residues. In nucleotides, the CDR3 is TGTGCCAGCAGCCCCCGCCCGGCGGGGGAAAACATTCAGTACTTC. Translated: CASSPRPAGENIQYF.